The next 3 T cell receptor beta chains were all read from a single sample in a study of molecular identifiers for immune sequencing clone quantification. TCRdb passed the PCR reads through MiXCR, listing each CDR3 protein once. The sample consists of about half a million distinct CDR3 sequences, about 21% of them appearing once. The sample comprised naive CD8+ T cells from blood, with Jurkat cell RNA spiked in. Subset in this sample: FACS-sorted CD8+CD4-CCR7+CD45RA+ naive T cells. These receptors all stem from a human donor in good health. Some libraries in this study had Jurkat cell RNA spiked in.

This clonotype was seen a handful of times. CDR3 coding DNA: TGTGCCAGCAGTTATATCCCAAAAGAGGGCTACACCTTC. The encoded protein is CASSYIPKEGYTF. V usage is TRBV6-2 or TRBV6-3 and J usage is TRBJ1-2, with D uncertain. The CDR3 has 13 residues. The V end was cut by 3 bases, the J end by 8 bases, with 13 bases between. Per germline, CDR1 MNHEY and CDR2 SVGEGT.

Concerning this clonotype itself: A much more abundant neighbour one base away suggests this may be a read error. V usage is TRBV5-4 and J usage is TRBJ2-7; D is perhaps TRBD2 (5 bases). The germline gives CDR1 SGHNT, CDR2 YYREEE (reference sequence). The CDR3 contains 14 residues. The CDR3 sequence: CACSLDGTSYEQYF. CDR3 sequence (DNA): TGTGCCTGCAGCTTAGACGGAACTAGCTACGAGCAGTACTTC.

The DNA for the CDR3 is TGTGCCTGGAGTTCCCTAATGACCCACAGGGGAGATGGAAACACCATATATTTT. Its translation: CAWSSLMTHRGDGNTIYF. The chain uses TRBV30 and TRBJ1-3, with 7 bases lining up with TRBD1. The CDR3 contains 18 residues. The ends lost 2 bases at V and 3 bases at J; junction bases unmatched: 16. Per the germline V gene, CDR1 is GTSNPN and CDR2 is SVGIG (reference sequence). The variable domain in full, completed from reference TRBV30 and TRBJ1-3, reads SQTIHQWPATLVQPVGSPLSLECTVEGTSNPNLYWYRQAAGRGLQLLFYSVGIGQISSEVPQNLSASRPQDRQFILSSKKLLLSDSGFYLCAWSSLMTHRGDGNTIYFGEGSWLTVV.